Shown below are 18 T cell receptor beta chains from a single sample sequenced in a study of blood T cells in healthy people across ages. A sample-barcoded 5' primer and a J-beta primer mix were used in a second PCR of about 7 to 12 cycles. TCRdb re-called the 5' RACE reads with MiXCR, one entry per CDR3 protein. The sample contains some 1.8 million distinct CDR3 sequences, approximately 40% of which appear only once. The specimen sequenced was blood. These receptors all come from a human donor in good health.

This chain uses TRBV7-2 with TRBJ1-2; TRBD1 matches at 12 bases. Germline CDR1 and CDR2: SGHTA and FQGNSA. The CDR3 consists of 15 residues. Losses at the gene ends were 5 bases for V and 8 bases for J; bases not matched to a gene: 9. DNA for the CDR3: TGTGCCAGCAGCACCTGGGGACAGGGGGCTCGGGGCTACACCTTC. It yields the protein CASSTWGQGARGYTF.

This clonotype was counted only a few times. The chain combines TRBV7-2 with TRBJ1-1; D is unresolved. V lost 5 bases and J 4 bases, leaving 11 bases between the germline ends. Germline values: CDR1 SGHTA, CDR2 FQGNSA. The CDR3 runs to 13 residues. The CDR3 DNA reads TGTGCCAGCAGCCCCGGGGTCATCACTGAAGCTTTCTTT. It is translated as CASSPGVITEAFF.

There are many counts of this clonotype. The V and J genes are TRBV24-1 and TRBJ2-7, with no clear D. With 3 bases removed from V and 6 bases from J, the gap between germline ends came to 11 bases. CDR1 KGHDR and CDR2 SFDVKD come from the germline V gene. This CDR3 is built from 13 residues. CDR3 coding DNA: TGTGCCACCAGTGATGGTAGGGTACGCGAGCAGTACTTC. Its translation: CATSDGRVREQYF.

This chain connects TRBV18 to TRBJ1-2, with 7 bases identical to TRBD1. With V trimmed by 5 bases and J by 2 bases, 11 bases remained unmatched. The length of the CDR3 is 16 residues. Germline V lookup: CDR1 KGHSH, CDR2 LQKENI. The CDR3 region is CASSREGTAQNYGYTF. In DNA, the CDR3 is TGTGCCAGCTCAAGAGAGGGGACAGCCCAAAACTATGGCTACACCTTC.

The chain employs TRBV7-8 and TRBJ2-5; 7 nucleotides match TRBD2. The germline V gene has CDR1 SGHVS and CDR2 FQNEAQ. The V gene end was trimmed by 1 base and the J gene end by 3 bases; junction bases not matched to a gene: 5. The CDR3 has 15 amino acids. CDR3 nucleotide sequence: TGTGCCAGCAGCTTAGGGGGGGGGATCGAAGAGACCCAGTACTTC. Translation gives CASSLGGGIEETQYF.

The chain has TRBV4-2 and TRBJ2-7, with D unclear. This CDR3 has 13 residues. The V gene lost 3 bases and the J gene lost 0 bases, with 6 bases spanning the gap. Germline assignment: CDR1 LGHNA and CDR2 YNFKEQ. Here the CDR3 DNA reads TGTGCCAGCAGCCAGGAGTTCTCCTACGAGCAGTACTTC. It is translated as CASSQEFSYEQYF.

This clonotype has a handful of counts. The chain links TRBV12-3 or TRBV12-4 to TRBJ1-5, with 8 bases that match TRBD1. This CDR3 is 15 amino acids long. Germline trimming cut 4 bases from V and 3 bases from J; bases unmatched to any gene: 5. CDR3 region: CASSYGQGLNQPQHF. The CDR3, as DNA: TGTGCCAGCAGTTACGGACAGGGCCTCAATCAGCCCCAGCATTTT.

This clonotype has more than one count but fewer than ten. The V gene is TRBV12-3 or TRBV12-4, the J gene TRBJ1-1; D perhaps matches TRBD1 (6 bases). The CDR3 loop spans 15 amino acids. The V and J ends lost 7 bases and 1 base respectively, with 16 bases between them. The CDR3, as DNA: TGTGCCAGCACCAGAGGACGGACAGAGAACACTGAAGCTTTCTTT. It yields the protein CASTRGRTENTEAFF.

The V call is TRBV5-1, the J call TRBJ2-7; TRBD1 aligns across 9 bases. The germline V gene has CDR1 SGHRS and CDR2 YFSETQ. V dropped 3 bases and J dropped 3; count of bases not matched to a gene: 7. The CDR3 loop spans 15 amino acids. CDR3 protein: CASSYLTGGDYEQYF. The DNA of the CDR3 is TGCGCCAGCAGCTATCTTACAGGGGGCGACTACGAGCAGTACTTC.

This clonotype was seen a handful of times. In DNA form, the CDR3 reads TGCAGCGTCGCCGGGACAGGGGACCGCGAGCAGTACTTC. Its translation: CSVAGTGDREQYF. The genes are TRBV29-1 and TRBJ2-7; 10 bases agree with TRBD1. The CDR3 runs 13 residues. Germline V gives CDR1 SQVTM, CDR2 ANQGSEA. J was trimmed by 6 bases and V by 6 bases; bases with no gene match: 8.

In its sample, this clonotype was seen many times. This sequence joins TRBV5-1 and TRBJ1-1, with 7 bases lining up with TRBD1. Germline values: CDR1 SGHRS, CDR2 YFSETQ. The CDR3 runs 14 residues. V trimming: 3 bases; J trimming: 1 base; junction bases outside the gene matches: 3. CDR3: CASSSGQPNTEAFF. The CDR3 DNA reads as TGCGCCAGCAGCTCGGGACAGCCGAACACTGAAGCTTTCTTT.

The CDR3 sequence: CASRALQGGGPRETQYF. CDR3 nucleotides: TGTGCCAGCAGGGCCCTTCAAGGCGGGGGGCCCAGAGAGACCCAGTACTTC. V usage is TRBV6-1 and J usage is TRBJ2-5, with 8 bases fitting TRBD2. V dropped 6 bases and J dropped 4; count of bases not matched to a gene: 16. CDR1 and CDR2 from the germline V gene are MNHNS and SASEGT. The CDR3 is made up of 17 amino acids.

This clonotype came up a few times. As DNA, the CDR3 is TGTGCCAGCAGCGTAGCTACCGGAGTCCGCTCTGGCATTCAGTACTTC. Protein: CASSVATGVRSGIQYF. V usage is TRBV9 and J usage is TRBJ2-4; no reliable D call. In germline, CDR1 is SGDLS, CDR2 YYNGEE. Between the trimmed V and J ends, which lost 0 bases and 9 bases, there was a span of 19 bases. There are 16 residues in the CDR3.

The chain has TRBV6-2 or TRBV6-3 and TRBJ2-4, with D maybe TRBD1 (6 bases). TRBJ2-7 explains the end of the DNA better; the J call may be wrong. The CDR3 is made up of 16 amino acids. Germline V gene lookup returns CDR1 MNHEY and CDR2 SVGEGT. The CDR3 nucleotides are TGTGCCAGCAGAACTGCCGGACAGCCTTCCCCCTACGAGCAGTACTTC. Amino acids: CASRTAGQPSPYEQYF.

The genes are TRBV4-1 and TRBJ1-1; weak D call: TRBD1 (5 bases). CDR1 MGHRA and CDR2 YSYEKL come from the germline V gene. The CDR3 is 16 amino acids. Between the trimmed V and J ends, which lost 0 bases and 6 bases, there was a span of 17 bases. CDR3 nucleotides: TGCGCCAGCAGCCAAGAGGGCGCCAGGGTTACGGCTGAAGCTTTCTTT. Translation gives CASSQEGARVTAEAFF.

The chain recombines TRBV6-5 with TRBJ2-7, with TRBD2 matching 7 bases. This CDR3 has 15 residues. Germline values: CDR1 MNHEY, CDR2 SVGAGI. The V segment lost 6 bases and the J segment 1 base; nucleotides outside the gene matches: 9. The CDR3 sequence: CASRPPGGFSYEQYF. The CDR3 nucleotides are TGTGCCAGCAGACCACCCGGGGGGTTTTCCTACGAGCAGTACTTC.

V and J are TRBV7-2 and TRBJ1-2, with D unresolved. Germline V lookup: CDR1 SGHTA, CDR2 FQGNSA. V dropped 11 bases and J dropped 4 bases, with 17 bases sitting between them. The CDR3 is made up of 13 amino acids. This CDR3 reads CAGSAVTTYGYTF. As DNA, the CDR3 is TGTGCCGGGAGTGCAGTCACCACCTATGGCTACACCTTC.

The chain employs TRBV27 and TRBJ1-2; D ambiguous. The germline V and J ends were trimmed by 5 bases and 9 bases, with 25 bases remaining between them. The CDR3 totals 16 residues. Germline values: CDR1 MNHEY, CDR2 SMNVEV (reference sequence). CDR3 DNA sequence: TGTGCCAGCAGTCCCGATTTCGGGGAGGATGGTTTGAGCTACACCTTC. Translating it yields CASSPDFGEDGLSYTF.